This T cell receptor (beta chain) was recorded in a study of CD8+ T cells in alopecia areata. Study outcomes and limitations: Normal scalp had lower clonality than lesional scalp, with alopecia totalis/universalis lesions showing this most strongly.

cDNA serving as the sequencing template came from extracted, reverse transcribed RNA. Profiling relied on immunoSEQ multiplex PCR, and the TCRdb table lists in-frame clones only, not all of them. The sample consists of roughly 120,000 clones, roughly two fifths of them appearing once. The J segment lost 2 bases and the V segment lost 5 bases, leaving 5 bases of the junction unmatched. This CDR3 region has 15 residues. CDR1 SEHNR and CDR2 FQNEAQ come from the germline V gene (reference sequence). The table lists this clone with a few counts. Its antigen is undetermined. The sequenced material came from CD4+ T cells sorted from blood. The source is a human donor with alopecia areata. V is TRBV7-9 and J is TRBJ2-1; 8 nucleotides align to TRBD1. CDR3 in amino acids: CASSRTGNTYNEQFF. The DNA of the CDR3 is TGTGCCAGCAGCAGGACAGGGAACACCTACAATGAGCAGTTCTTC.